This T cell receptor (beta chain) was identified during a study of CD4 T cells in relation to SARS-CoV-2 and coronaviruses. As for the study in general: Convalescent patients were under 10 males and 4 females; two were Hispanic. Crossreactive spike epitopes shared across donors were mapped to their HLA restriction.

In the case of this clone: Its antigen remains unidentified.

The germline gives CDR1 SGHAT, CDR2 FQNNGV. With 5 bases removed from V and 8 bases from J, the gap between germline ends came to 21 bases. This CDR3 is built from 15 residues. The table came from immunoSEQ multiplex PCR; TCRdb's copy has only in-frame clones and leaves some out. This table holds 35,000 to 40,000 clones, approximately 83% found once. Broader study findings: Culture-expanded clones reflect memory recall rather than primary priming during culture. Compared with monoreactive clones, crossreactive clones showed significantly weaker SARS-CoV-2 expansion.

Source material: memory CD4+ T cells from PBMCs. The chain links TRBV11-2 to TRBJ1-2; D is undetermined. The TCR sequence derives from an adult with COVID-19. The CDR3 here is CASSPIRSMREGYTF. CDR3 in DNA: TGTGCCAGCAGCCCAATTCGGTCCATGCGGGAAGGCTACACCTTC. The full variable domain, in which reference TRBV11-2 and TRBJ1-2 provide the parts outside the CDR3, is EAGVAQSPRYKIIEKRQSVAFWCNPISGHATLYWYQQILGQGPKLLIQFQNNGVVDDSQLPKDRFSAERLKGVDSTLKIQPAKLEDSAVYLCASSPIRSMREGYTFGSGTRLTVV.